Shown below are 20 T cell receptor beta chains from a single sample sequenced in a study of PD-1 blockade in classical Hodgkin lymphoma. Following autologous stem cell transplantation, relapse occurred in every patient, and exposure to brentuximab vedotin varied. Data came from immunoSEQ multiplex PCR; TCRdb stores just in-frame clones and leaves some out. Among about 9,900 clones listed, roughly 90% were seen once. The input for sequencing was peripheral blood mononuclear cells (PBMCs), taken at baseline. These receptors all come from a human donor with classical Hodgkin lymphoma.

The DNA for the CDR3 is TGTGCCAGCTCACCATTACTAGCGGAGGCGAACACCGGGGAGCTGTTTTTT. Its translation is CASSPLLAEANTGELFF. The rearrangement links TRBV18 to TRBJ2-2, with 8 nucleotides matching TRBD2. V was clipped by 2 bases and J by 0 bases; unmatched bases: 5. The CDR3 has 17 amino acids. CDR1 and CDR2 from the germline V gene are KGHSH and LQKENI.

The chain carries TRBV4-1 and TRBJ1-1; no definite D call. This CDR3 has 14 amino acids. Germline assignment: CDR1 MGHRA and CDR2 YSYEKL. V lost 4 bases to trimming and J lost 0 bases, with 9 bases between them. For the CDR3, the DNA is TGCGCCAGCAGCCTACGGCATATGAACACTGAAGCTTTCTTT. Translated, it gives CASSLRHMNTEAFF.

The J gene is TRBJ2-2, the V gene TRBV30; the match to TRBD2 covers 9 bases. Germline CDR1 GTSNPN, CDR2 SVGIG (reference sequence). Trimming took 4 bases from V and 6 from J; bases not matched to a gene: 6. The CDR3 has 14 amino acids. CDR3 coding DNA: TGTGCCTGGAATGCGGGAGGGCACTCCGGGGAGCTGTTTTTT. Its translation is CAWNAGGHSGELFF.

The chain joins TRBV20-1 to TRBJ2-1; D call uncertain. Trimming shortened V by 7 bases and J by 8 bases, and 12 bases separated the two germline ends. CDR3 length equals 11 residues. Germline V CDR1 and CDR2: DFQATT, SNEGSKA (reference sequence). In DNA, the CDR3 is TGCAGTGTAAAAAGGTACGATGAGCAGTTCTTC. Residues: CSVKRYDEQFF.

This chain connects TRBV9 to TRBJ2-7; perhaps D is TRBD1 or TRBD2 (5 bases each). V was clipped by 0 bases and J by 2 bases, with 12 bases between them. The CDR3 runs to 15 residues. Germline CDR1 reads SGDLS; CDR2 reads YYNGEE. Written as DNA, the CDR3 is TGTGCCAGCAGCGTAGTAGGGGACCCTGCCTACGAGCAGTACTTC. It yields the protein CASSVVGDPAYEQYF.

This chain connects TRBV30 to TRBJ2-1; D ambiguous. The ends were cut back, 3 bases at V and 6 bases at J, with 21 bases in the middle. Looked up from germline, CDR1 is GTSNPN and CDR2 is SVGIG (reference sequence). The CDR3 runs 16 residues. The CDR3 region has the DNA TGTGCCTGGAGGGATCTTGGGGTACGGCCCTCCAATGAGCAGTTCTTC. This gives the protein CAWRDLGVRPSNEQFF. Variable domain in full (rest from reference TRBV30 and TRBJ2-1): SQTIHQWPATLVQPVGSPLSLECTVEGTSNPNLYWYRQAAGRGLQLLFYSVGIGQISSEVPQNLSASRPQDRQFILSSKKLLLSDSGFYLCAWRDLGVRPSNEQFFGPGTRLTVL.

J is TRBJ1-1 and V is TRBV28; D is ambiguous. Germline CDR1 reads MDHEN; CDR2 reads SYDVKM. This CDR3 contains 15 residues. V was pared by 3 bases and J by 5 bases, with 16 bases between. CDR3 amino acids: CASSFPRGKWTEAFF. The CDR3 nucleotides are TGTGCCAGCAGTTTTCCCAGAGGGAAGTGGACTGAAGCTTTCTTT.

J is TRBJ2-3 and V is TRBV5-1; 8 bases are shared with TRBD2. This CDR3 is 17 amino acids long. With 0 bases clipped from V and 2 bases from J, the junction kept 8 bases outside the gene matches. Germline values: CDR1 SGHRS, CDR2 YFSETQ. In DNA, the CDR3 is TGCGCCAGCAGCTTGGCCCCGGGTAGCGGGGACACAGATACGCAGTATTTT. This gives the protein CASSLAPGSGDTDTQYF.

The rearrangement uses TRBV4-1 and TRBJ2-3; TRBD2 agrees at 8 bases. This CDR3 contains 15 residues. Germline trimming cut 1 base from V and 7 bases from J; bases unmatched to any gene: 7. Germline loops: CDR1 MGHRA, CDR2 YSYEKL. The CDR3 spells CASSQAGTSAYTQYF. In DNA, the CDR3 is TGCGCCAGCAGCCAAGCGGGGACTAGTGCGTATACGCAGTATTTT.

The chain recombines TRBV5-3 with TRBJ2-1; 10 bases match TRBD2. TRBV5-3 is an ORF, with its function uncertain. This CDR3 comprises 16 residues. V lost 0 bases and J lost 8; bases outside the gene matches: 8. CDR3 bases: TGTGCCAGAAGCTTGGGGAGCGGGAGGGCCCCCCATGAGCAGTTCTTC. Its protein product is CARSLGSGRAPHEQFF.

The CDR3 bases are TGTGCCAGCAGTTTTGGTTCTCCCGGAGAGACCCAGTACTTC. It codes for CASSFGSPGETQYF. V gene TRBV27 combines with J gene TRBJ2-5; unclear D gene. CDR3 length: 14 residues. Trimming removed 3 bases at V and 4 bases at J, with 12 bases between. CDR1 and CDR2 (germline): MNHEY, SMNVEV (reference sequence).

The chain carries TRBV27 and TRBJ1-4; perhaps TRBD1 as D (6 bases). V gave up 3 bases and J gave up 5 bases, with 13 bases separating them. The CDR3 extends over 15 amino acids. CDR1 and CDR2 (germline): MNHEY, SMNVEV (reference sequence). The CDR3 loop is CASSFKDRANEKLFF. CDR3 nucleotides: TGTGCCAGCAGTTTCAAGGACAGAGCAAATGAAAAACTGTTTTTT. The full variable domain, with the rest looked up from reference TRBV27 and TRBJ1-4, is EAQVTQNPRYLITVTGKKLTVTCSQNMNHEYMSWYRQDPGLGLRQIYYSMNVEVTDKGDVPEGYKVSRKEKRNFPLILESPSPNQTSLYFCASSFKDRANEKLFFGSGTQLSVL.

The chain joins TRBV5-4 to TRBJ2-7; D may be TRBD2 (7 bases). Germline V CDR1 and CDR2: SGHNT, YYREEE (reference sequence). Trimming pared 1 base from V and 5 bases from J, leaving 13 bases between. The CDR3 covers 14 residues. CDR3 sequence: CASSLFGRGDEQYF. The CDR3 DNA is TGTGCCAGCAGCTTGTTTGGGAGGGGGGACGAGCAGTACTTC.

The V call is TRBV6-5, the J call TRBJ2-5; TRBD1 might be the D (5 bases). CDR1 and CDR2 (germline): MNHEY, SVGAGI. Trimming removed 2 bases from V and 7 bases from J, with 14 bases in between. This CDR3 has 14 amino acids. The CDR3 DNA is TGTGCCAGCAGTTACAGAGCAGGGTTGGCGACCCAGTACTTC. Its translation is CASSYRAGLATQYF.

The chain links TRBV4-2 to TRBJ2-7; D ambiguous. The CDR3 spans 14 residues. Germline V CDR1 and CDR2: LGHNA, YNFKEQ. The V end lost 5 bases, the J end lost 5 bases, and 16 bases lay between the germline ends. The DNA for the CDR3 is TGTGCCAGCAGCTCTATGACCGTAGTAGACGAGCAGTACTTC. Translation: CASSSMTVVDEQYF.

V and J are TRBV5-1 and TRBJ2-3; TRBD2 aligns across 14 bases. This CDR3 region has 16 residues. CDR1 and CDR2 from the germline V gene are SGHRS and YFSETQ. Germline trimming cut 0 bases from V and 4 bases from J; bases unmatched to any gene: 1. This CDR3 is CASSLGLAGGADTQYF. CDR3 DNA: TGCGCCAGCAGCTTGGGACTAGCGGGAGGGGCAGATACGCAGTATTTT.

The chain links TRBV5-4 to TRBJ1-2, with D perhaps matching TRBD1 (6 bases). Trimming shortened V by 0 bases and J by 5 bases, and 14 bases separated the two germline ends. The CDR3 loop spans 15 amino acids. CDR1 and CDR2 from the germline V gene are SGHNT and YYREEE (reference sequence). Here the CDR3 reads CASSLEQGGYYGYTF. The DNA for the CDR3 is TGTGCCAGCAGCTTGGAACAGGGAGGGTATTATGGCTACACCTTC.

CDR3 sequence (DNA): TGTGCCAGCAGCGTAGGTAGGGGTGATTACGAGCAGTACTTC. Amino acid sequence: CASSVGRGDYEQYF. This chain joins TRBV9 and TRBJ2-7, with D possibly TRBD1 on 5 matching bases. Trimming removed 0 bases from V and 4 bases from J, with 11 bases in between. The germline V gene encodes CDR1 SGDLS and CDR2 YYNGEE. The CDR3 totals 14 residues.

V and J are TRBV9 and TRBJ2-1; D remains unclear. From germline, CDR1 is SGDLS and CDR2 YYNGEE. V was clipped by 0 bases and J by 1 base, with 11 bases between them. The CDR3 spans 16 residues. Here the CDR3 DNA reads TGTGCCAGCAGCGTAGTTGTCGGGCCGTCCTACAATGAGCAGTTCTTC. Translated: CASSVVVGPSYNEQFF. Full variable domain (outside the CDR3, taken from reference TRBV9 and TRBJ2-1): DSGVTQTPKHLITATGQRVTLRCSPRSGDLSVYWYQQSLDQGLQFLIQYYNGEERAKGNILERFSAQQFPDLHSELNLSSLELGDSALYFCASSVVVGPSYNEQFFGPGTRLTVL.

The V gene is TRBV9, the J gene TRBJ2-3; TRBD1 matches 8 bases. Per the germline V gene, CDR1 is SGDLS and CDR2 is YYNGEE. V lost 4 bases and J lost 0; bases outside the gene matches: 4. The CDR3 sequence is 15 residues long. In nucleotides, the CDR3 is TGTGCCAGCAGCATGGGACAGGTTAGCACAGATACGCAGTATTTT. As protein: CASSMGQVSTDTQYF.